The 7 T cell receptor beta chains reported below all come from one sample, sequenced in a study of response to subunit inactivated influenza vaccine. MiXCR, applied by TCRdb to the RT-PCR reads, yields one record per CDR3 protein. The repertoire consists of 700,000 to 900,000 distinct CDR3 sequences, with around 20% occurring once and the leading ten covering about a tenth. The sequencing here drew on PBMCs from blood, taken 5 days after vaccination. The source of these receptors is a man over 45 who received an inactivated influenza vaccine.

The chain is built from TRBV5-6 and TRBJ2-1, with a possible D match to TRBD2 (5 bases). Germline loops: CDR1 SGHDT, CDR2 YYEEEE. This CDR3 region has 12 residues. Trimming left V 4 bases short and J 12 bases short, with 14 bases between. The CDR3 DNA is TGTGCCAGCAGCAGGGTCCGGGAACGGCAGTTCTTC. This translates into CASSRVRERQFF.

A few counts support this clonotype. J is TRBJ2-7 and V is TRBV20-1, with a tentative D call TRBD1 (5 bases). V was pared by 3 bases and J by 5 bases, with 14 bases between. This CDR3 region has 13 residues. Per the germline V gene, CDR1 is DFQATT and CDR2 is SNEGSKA (reference sequence). CDR3 DNA sequence: TGCAGTGCTAGGGGTCTGACAGTCCACGAGCAGTACTTC. Its protein product is CSARGLTVHEQYF.

The chain employs TRBV5-1 and TRBJ2-3, with 7 bases lining up with TRBD1. CDR1 and CDR2 (germline): SGHRS, YFSETQ. V shed 0 bases, J shed 4 bases, and the junction held 11 bases outside the gene matches. This CDR3 spans 17 amino acids. The CDR3 reads CASSLGQGRGVADTQYF. Here the CDR3 DNA reads TGCGCCAGCAGCTTGGGACAGGGTAGAGGCGTCGCAGATACGCAGTATTTT. Full variable domain (rest looked up from reference TRBV5-1 and TRBJ2-3): KAGVTQTPRYLIKTRGQQVTLSCSPISGHRSVSWYQQTPGQGLQFLFEYFSETQRNKGNFPGRFSGRQFSNSRSEMNVSTLELGDSALYLCASSLGQGRGVADTQYFGPGTRLTVL.

Many counts were recorded for this clonotype. The chain has TRBV5-1 and TRBJ2-1, with 8 nucleotides matching TRBD2. The junction had 6 bases not matched to a gene; V was cut back by 0 bases and J by 7 bases. The CDR3 contains 15 residues. The germline V gene encodes CDR1 SGHRS and CDR2 YFSETQ. The CDR3 is CASSLEVGGANEQFF. As DNA, the CDR3 is TGCGCCAGCAGCTTGGAGGTCGGGGGGGCGAATGAGCAGTTCTTC.

This chain uses TRBV5-4 with TRBJ2-7; 9 bases align to TRBD2. The CDR3 is 16 residues long. The V segment lost 3 bases and the J segment 4 bases; nucleotides outside the gene matches: 11. The V gene's germline CDR1 is SGHNT and CDR2 YYREEE (reference sequence). CDR3 sequence reads: CASSSYSGREGYEQYF. The CDR3 nucleotides are TGTGCCAGCAGCTCTTATAGCGGGAGAGAAGGTTACGAGCAGTACTTC.

This clonotype was counted between two and nine times. This CDR3 is CASRKGLVGETQYF. For the CDR3, the DNA is TGTGCCAGCAGAAAGGGACTAGTGGGAGAGACCCAGTACTTC. The J gene is TRBJ2-5, the V gene TRBV6-1; 8 positions agree with TRBD2. The CDR3 contains 14 residues. Germline V gene sequence: CDR1 MNHNS, CDR2 SASEGT. The junction had 7 bases not matched to a gene; V was cut back by 6 bases and J by 4 bases.

The table lists this clonotype with many counts. This chain joins TRBV7-6 and TRBJ2-3, with 12 bases matching TRBD2. CDR3 size: 15 residues. CDR1 and CDR2 from the germline V gene are SGHVS and FNYEAQ. V gave up 4 bases and J gave up 6 bases; unmatched junction bases: 5. CDR3 coding DNA: TGTGCCAGCAGCTGGCCTAGCGGGAGGGACGATACGCAGTATTTT. This sequence encodes CASSWPSGRDDTQYF.